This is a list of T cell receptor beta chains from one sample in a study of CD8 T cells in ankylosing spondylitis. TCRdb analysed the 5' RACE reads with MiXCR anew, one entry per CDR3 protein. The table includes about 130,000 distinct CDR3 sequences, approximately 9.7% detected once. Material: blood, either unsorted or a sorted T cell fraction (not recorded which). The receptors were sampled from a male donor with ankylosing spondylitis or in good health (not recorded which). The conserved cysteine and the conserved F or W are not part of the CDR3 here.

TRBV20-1,SAREYNTREWYNEQF
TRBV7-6,ASSKLPLAEYSGANVLT
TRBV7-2,ASSPGGALTDTQY
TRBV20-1,SARGTPGETQY
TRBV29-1,SVRGTGKETQY
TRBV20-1,SAPPGLAVFTDTQY
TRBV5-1,ASRRTSGRVADTQY
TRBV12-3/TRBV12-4,ASSLGGGGGANVLT
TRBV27,ASSLQGRGTEAF
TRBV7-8,ASSSLEGLADTQY
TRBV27,ASSLLQAGGPNTQY
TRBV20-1,SALSGVAGTDTQY
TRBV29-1,SVEGSSYNEQF
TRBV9,ASSAIRTSGYNEQF
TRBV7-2,ASSYRGDQPQH
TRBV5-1,ASSVGGAVGNSPLH
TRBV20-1,SASLETQY
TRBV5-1,ASSLSGPTYNEQF
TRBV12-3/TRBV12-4,ASSLGSYSNQPQH
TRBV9,ASSVYSDSSTDTQY
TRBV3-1,ASRAGLMNTEAF
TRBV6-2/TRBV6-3,ASKRLAGETQY
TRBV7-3,ASTTSGENNEQF
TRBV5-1,ASSLEATNEKLF
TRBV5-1,ASSSQGAAETQY
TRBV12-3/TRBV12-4,ASSFSGWQETQY
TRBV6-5,ASSYSSGGSYEQY
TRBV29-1,SAGTAYEQY
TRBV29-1,SVEDPRLAGVHEQY